This TCR beta chain came from a study of a mutant IDH1 vaccine in newly diagnosed glioma. The repertoire was sequenced with immunoSEQ multiplex PCR; TCRdb's copy has only in-frame clones and lacks some. This table holds tens of thousands of clones, 70% to 90% found once. V dropped 4 bases and J dropped 5 bases, with 21 bases sitting between them. CDR3 size: 16 residues. CDR1 and CDR2 from the germline V gene are SGHRS and YFSETQ. Time point defined: week 47, end of study. Every vaccine dose comprised 300 ug of mutant IDH1 20-mer peptide plus topical imiquimod. As regards this clone: Antigen specificity is unknown.

The sequence came from a man aged 40-55 years with glioma. This sequence joins TRBV5-1 and TRBJ1-2; D is unclear. The input for sequencing was PBMCs, taken from a glioma patient whose treatment included an IDH1 peptide vaccine. DNA of the CDR3: TGCGCCAGCAGCCCGGGAAGCGGGGAGGGTCCTTATGGCTACACCTTC. Residues: CASSPGSGEGPYGYTF.